Each of the 11 T cell receptor beta chains below was sequenced from the same sample in a study of technical replicates of blood from a few donors. Clones were sequenced by immunoSEQ multiplex PCR, and TCRdb holds only the in-frame ones, with some missing. The data hold 50,000 to 70,000 clones, with 80% to 95% observed a single time. Sequencing input: PBMCs. These receptors came from a human donor in good health. Some clones in this sample may be carry-over from other donors' samples.

The chain uses TRBV5-1 and TRBJ1-2, with 7 bases fitting TRBD1. The trim removed 3 bases at V and 6 bases at J, leaving 8 bases unmatched. The CDR3 has 14 residues. Germline V gene sequence: CDR1 SGHRS, CDR2 YFSETQ. The CDR3 sequence: CASSWQTGNDGYTF. The DNA of the CDR3 is TGCGCCAGCAGCTGGCAGACAGGGAATGATGGCTACACCTTC.

The chain has TRBV6-6 and TRBJ2-3; a weak D match, TRBD2 (6 bases). The CDR3 has 16 residues. The ends were cut back, 0 bases at V and 4 bases at J, with 14 bases in the middle. From germline, CDR1 is MNHNY and CDR2 SVGAGI (reference sequence). In nucleotides, the CDR3 is TGTGCCAGCAGTTACTCGAGACTAGGGGTCGCAGATACGCAGTATTTT. Translated: CASSYSRLGVADTQYF.

This clone came up once. V usage is TRBV11-3 and J usage is TRBJ1-2; D may be TRBD1 (6 bases). The CDR3 consists of 13 residues. Trimming shortened V by 8 bases and J by 6 bases, and 16 bases separated the two germline ends. The germline V gene has CDR1 SGHNT and CDR2 YENEEA. CDR3 loop: CASPGVGAHGYTF. The CDR3 DNA is TGTGCCAGCCCAGGGGTTGGGGCGCATGGCTACACCTTC.

The chain is built from TRBV4-1 and TRBJ2-5; D is uncertain. Germline assignment: CDR1 MGHRA and CDR2 YSYEKL. This CDR3 has 15 amino acids. Trimming removed 1 base at V and 4 bases at J, with 13 bases between. DNA for the CDR3: TGCGCCAGCAGCCAAGCACCTGGTAGTCCAGAGACCCAGTACTTC. The encoded protein is CASSQAPGSPETQYF.

This chain links TRBV9 with TRBJ2-5; a weak D match, TRBD2 (6 bases). CDR3 size: 13 residues. Germline assignment: CDR1 SGDLS and CDR2 YYNGEE. Trimming shortened V by 0 bases and J by 5 bases, and 8 bases separated the two germline ends. CDR3 nucleotides: TGTGCCAGCAGCGTAGACGGGAGTGAGACCCAGTACTTC. It yields the protein CASSVDGSETQYF.

The chain couples TRBV4-2 to TRBJ2-1, with 11 bases that match TRBD1. V gave up 4 bases and J gave up 14 bases; unmatched junction bases: 10. Germline V gene data show CDR1 as LGHNA and CDR2 as YNFKEQ. There are 14 residues in the CDR3. CDR3 nucleotide sequence: TGTGCCAGCAGCCGGGAAGGACAGGGGGCAAGCGAGTTCTTC. Its protein product is CASSREGQGASEFF.

This sequence joins TRBV4-3 and TRBJ2-1; TRBD2 matches 10 bases. The CDR3 extends over 17 amino acids. Losses at the gene ends were 4 bases for V and 9 bases for J; bases not matched to a gene: 15. Germline V lookup: CDR1 LGHNA, CDR2 YSLEER. For the CDR3, the DNA is TGCGCCAGCAGCCCCCAATGGGGACTAGCGTCTTTCGGTGAGCAGTTCTTC. This translates into CASSPQWGLASFGEQFF.

This clone came up a few times. The chain couples TRBV5-1 to TRBJ2-7, with 16 bases matching TRBD2. Germline V gene data show CDR1 as SGHRS and CDR2 as YFSETQ. Losses at the gene ends were 4 bases for V and 1 base for J; bases not matched to a gene: 11. The CDR3 has 19 amino acids. CDR3 DNA: TGCGCCAGCAGCCAAACCGGGACTAGCGGGAGGGCTGGATCCTACGAGCAGTACTTC. Translation gives CASSQTGTSGRAGSYEQYF.

The gene calls are TRBV2 and TRBJ1-1; D is perhaps TRBD1 (5 bases). The CDR3 is 13 amino acids. V was cut by 6 bases and J by 1 base, with 9 bases left in between. The V gene's germline CDR1 is SNHLY and CDR2 FYNNEI. This CDR3 reads CASRTTENTEAFF. DNA for the CDR3: TGTGCCAGCAGGACGACAGAGAACACTGAAGCTTTCTTT.

This chain links TRBV7-8 with TRBJ2-5; 7 bases line up with TRBD2. The CDR3 is 15 amino acids. CDR1 and CDR2 (germline): SGHVS, FQNEAQ. Germline trimming cut 5 bases from V and 1 base from J; bases unmatched to any gene: 7. The CDR3 DNA follows: TGTGCCAGCAGCGGAGAACGGGAGGCCCAAGAGACCCAGTACTTC. Residues: CASSGEREAQETQYF.

The chain is built from TRBV7-8 and TRBJ1-2; TRBD1 might be the D (6 bases). CDR1 and CDR2 (germline): SGHVS, FQNEAQ. This CDR3 has 18 amino acids. Trimming shortened V by 1 base and J by 1 base, and 19 bases separated the two germline ends. The CDR3 is CASSLVARGQRDNYGYTF. CDR3 DNA: TGTGCCAGCAGCTTAGTCGCGCGAGGACAGAGAGATAACTATGGCTACACCTTC.